The 21 T cell receptor beta chains below come from one sample, sequenced in a study of blood T cell repertoires in COVID-19. Sequenced by immunoSEQ multiplex PCR; TCRdb stores in-frame clones only, minus some. The sample lists around 300,000 clones; approximately 83% were seen once. Input material: peripheral blood. Every receptor here comes from a woman aged 70-85 years with acute or convalescent COVID-19.

This clone counts as medium-sized. The rearrangement joins TRBV6-6 to TRBJ1-1; D perhaps matches TRBD1 (6 bases). V lost 10 bases, J lost 4 bases, and 19 bases lay in between. The CDR3 is 14 amino acids. The germline V gene has CDR1 MNHNY and CDR2 SVGAGI (reference sequence). In DNA, the CDR3 is TGTGCCACCACTCACAGGGACGTGGGCACTGAAGCTTTCTTT. As protein: CATTHRDVGTEAFF.

The sample holds one count of this clone. V gene TRBV9 combines with J gene TRBJ2-5, with D maybe TRBD2 (6 bases). Germline V gives CDR1 SGDLS, CDR2 YYNGEE. This CDR3 region has 12 residues. V lost 4 bases and J 7 bases, leaving 11 bases between the germline ends. CDR3 coding DNA: TGTGCCAGCAGCCCCCCCGGGGGGACCCAGTACTTC. Its protein product is CASSPPGGTQYF. The entire variable domain, with the rest obtained from reference TRBV9 and TRBJ2-5, is as follows: DSGVTQTPKHLITATGQRVTLRCSPRSGDLSVYWYQQSLDQGLQFLIQYYNGEERAKGNILERFSAQQFPDLHSELNLSSLELGDSALYFCASSPPGGTQYFGPGTRLLVL.

The chain is built from TRBV29-1 and TRBJ2-2; possible D gene TRBD1, 6 bases. Germline CDR1 is SQVTM and CDR2 is ANQGSEA. The CDR3 is made up of 12 amino acids. The ends were cut back, 8 bases at V and 6 bases at J, with 13 bases in the middle. The CDR3 is CSSEGVSGELFF. The CDR3 nucleotides read TGCAGCAGCGAGGGGGTCTCCGGGGAGCTGTTTTTT.

The genes are TRBV6-5 and TRBJ2-7; tentatively, D is TRBD1 (5 bases). The CDR3 loop spans 12 amino acids. Deletions cut 9 bases from V and 2 bases from J, with 11 bases between. The germline V gene encodes CDR1 MNHEY and CDR2 SVGAGI. The CDR3 is CASNRLAYEQYF. Written as DNA, the CDR3 is TGTGCCAGTAACAGGTTGGCCTACGAGCAGTACTTC.

The chain combines TRBV6-6 with TRBJ1-1; D remains unclear. The CDR3 is 13 amino acids. The germline gives CDR1 MNHNY, CDR2 SVGAGI (reference sequence). Trimming took off 2 bases at V and 8 bases at J, with 12 bases between the two ends. The CDR3 coding sequence is TGTGCCAGCAGTTACCTAAGGGAGTACGAAGCTTTCTTT. Protein: CASSYLREYEAFF.

The chain has TRBV2 and TRBJ1-5; 10 positions agree with TRBD1. CDR1 is SNHLY, CDR2 FYNNEI, per germline. The CDR3 is 16 amino acids. V was pared by 0 bases and J by 7 bases, with 6 bases of the junction left unmatched. CDR3 in DNA: TGTGCCAGCAGTGAAGCGTCGGGACAGGGGAGACAGCCCCAGCATTTT. Translation gives CASSEASGQGRQPQHF.

This clone was recorded only once. CDR3 sequence reads: CASSQGRLRGFTYNEQFF. The CDR3 DNA sequence: TGTGCCAGCAGCCAGGGCAGGTTGCGGGGTTTTACCTACAATGAGCAGTTCTTC. This chain links TRBV3-1 (or the pseudogene TRBV3-2) with TRBJ2-1; a possible D gene is TRBD2 (6 bases). V gave up 3 bases and J gave up 2 bases, with 20 bases separating them. This CDR3 contains 18 residues. CDR1 is LGHDT, CDR2 YNNKEL, per germline (reference sequence).

This clone was recorded once. V is TRBV7-9 and J is TRBJ2-3; 7 bases are a match to TRBD2. The V and J ends lost 0 bases and 4 bases, in that order; junction bases with no gene match: 7. Per the germline V gene, CDR1 is SEHNR and CDR2 is FQNEAQ (reference sequence). The CDR3 loop spans 16 amino acids. CDR3: CASSLASGGRPDTQYF. The DNA for the CDR3 is TGTGCCAGCAGCTTAGCCTCGGGGGGAAGACCAGATACGCAGTATTTT.

Of note for this clone: Other nucleotide sequences in the sample specify the same CDR3. The V and J genes are TRBV5-1 and TRBJ1-1; 11 nucleotides match TRBD1. The CDR3 totals 14 residues. The germline V gene has CDR1 SGHRS and CDR2 YFSETQ. V dropped 4 bases and J dropped 4; count of bases not matched to a gene: 3. For the CDR3, the DNA is TGCGCCAGCAGCCTAGGGACAGGGGGCACTGAAGCTTTCTTT. Its protein product is CASSLGTGGTEAFF.

This clone was seen a few times. The rearrangement links TRBV18 to TRBJ1-3; 8 bases fit TRBD1. CDR3 size: 15 residues. Germline-derived CDR1 and CDR2 are KGHSH and LQKENI. The ends lost 6 bases at V and 4 bases at J; junction bases unmatched: 8. The CDR3 DNA is TGTGCCAGCTCGACCCGACAGGGGAGCGGAAACACCATATATTTT. This encodes CASSTRQGSGNTIYF.

The chain couples TRBV28 to TRBJ1-6; 12 bases are a match to TRBD1. Germline V CDR1 and CDR2: MDHEN, SYDVKM. This CDR3 comprises 15 residues. The ends lost 6 bases at V and 10 bases at J; junction bases unmatched: 7. The CDR3 sequence: CASRGRDRGQSPLHF. The CDR3 DNA reads as TGTGCCAGCAGAGGCCGGGACAGGGGGCAATCACCCCTCCACTTT.

The rearrangement joins TRBV3-1 (or the pseudogene TRBV3-2) to TRBJ2-2; 12 bases agree with TRBD2. Germline V CDR1 and CDR2: LGHDT, YNNKEL (reference sequence). The CDR3 is 17 residues long. J gave up 4 bases and V 4 bases, and 7 bases lay outside the gene matches. CDR3 sequence: CASSRSGTSGSTGELFF. The CDR3 DNA is TGTGCCAGCAGCCGCTCCGGGACTAGCGGGTCCACCGGGGAGCTGTTTTTT.

In DNA, the CDR3 is TGTGCCACCAGTGACGATTCTACAGGGCGATATGGCTACACCTTC. Its protein is CATSDDSTGRYGYTF. The rearrangement joins TRBV24-1 to TRBJ1-2; possibly TRBD1 for D (6 bases). V was clipped by 4 bases and J by 5 bases, with 16 bases between them. Germline loops: CDR1 KGHDR, CDR2 SFDVKD. The CDR3 runs to 15 residues.

This sequence joins TRBV11-3 and TRBJ1-2; 7 bases are shared with TRBD1. Per germline, CDR1 SGHNT and CDR2 YENEEA. The junction had 8 bases not matched to a gene; V was cut back by 0 bases and J by 1 base. This CDR3 is built from 17 residues. The CDR3 loop reads CASSLDGQVTLNYGYTF. In DNA form, the CDR3 reads TGTGCCAGCAGCTTAGACGGACAGGTTACCCTTAACTATGGCTACACCTTC.

The V and J genes are TRBV12-3 or TRBV12-4 and TRBJ1-2; a possible D gene is TRBD1 (5 bases). Trimming took off 4 bases at V and 4 bases at J, with 10 bases between the two ends. The length of the CDR3 is 13 residues. The chain's CDR3 is CASSSGGSYGYTF. CDR3 coding DNA: TGTGCCAGCAGTTCCGGGGGAAGCTATGGCTACACCTTC.

The chain employs TRBV2 and TRBJ1-2; tentative D call: TRBD1 (6 bases). The CDR3 is 14 residues long. Trimming left V 10 bases short and J 8 bases short, with 23 bases between. Germline lookup yields CDR1 SNHLY and CDR2 FYNNEI. The CDR3 protein is CATEGGSRGAGYTF. CDR3 coding DNA: TGTGCCACCGAGGGAGGGAGCCGGGGGGCCGGCTACACCTTC. The full variable domain, with the rest looked up from reference TRBV2 and TRBJ1-2, is EPEVTQTPSHQVTQMGQEVILRCVPISNHLYFYWYRQILGQKVEFLVSFYNNEISEKSEIFDDQFSVERPDGSNFTLKIRSTKLEDSAMYFCATEGGSRGAGYTFGSGTRLTVV.

The V gene is TRBV5-1, the J gene TRBJ2-6; D is uncertain. The CDR3 extends over 15 amino acids. V was cut by 7 bases and J by 3 bases, with 14 bases left in between. Germline-derived CDR1 and CDR2 are SGHRS and YFSETQ. CDR3 in amino acids: CASREAIGGANVLTF. The CDR3 DNA is TGCGCCAGCCGAGAGGCTATAGGTGGGGCCAACGTCCTGACTTTC.

The chain is built from TRBV19 and TRBJ2-1; 10 bases line up with TRBD2. With V trimmed by 7 bases and J by 9 bases, 12 bases remained unmatched. From germline, CDR1 is LNHDA and CDR2 SQIVND (reference sequence). CDR3 size: 15 residues. As DNA, the CDR3 is TGTGCCAGTACCTTCAGGGCTAGCGGGGGAGGTGAGCAGTTCTTC. Amino acid sequence: CASTFRASGGGEQFF.

In its sample, this clone was seen a few times. This chain joins TRBV29-1 and TRBJ2-3; 7 bases line up with TRBD1. From germline, CDR1 is SQVTM and CDR2 ANQGSEA. The CDR3 extends over 13 amino acids. V was pared by 7 bases and J by 6 bases, with 10 bases of the junction left unmatched. The CDR3 here is CSAWTGTTDTQYF. CDR3 bases: TGCAGCGCTTGGACAGGTACGACCGATACGCAGTATTTT.

This chain links TRBV18 with TRBJ2-7; 7 bases agree with TRBD2. Germline V lookup: CDR1 KGHSH, CDR2 LQKENI. V lost 6 bases and J lost 0; bases outside the gene matches: 2. The CDR3 runs 13 residues. The CDR3 spells CASSRGVSYEQYF. CDR3 bases: TGTGCCAGCTCTCGGGGGGTCTCCTACGAGCAGTACTTC.

The chain uses TRBV19 and TRBJ2-2, with D possibly matching TRBD2 (5 bases). The CDR3 contains 18 residues. V lost 2 bases and J 4 bases, leaving 20 bases between the germline ends. CDR1 and CDR2 from the germline V gene are LNHDA and SQIVND (reference sequence). The chain's CDR3 is CASSIFFWGSGITGELFF. The CDR3, as DNA: TGTGCCAGTAGTATATTTTTCTGGGGTTCCGGGATCACCGGGGAGCTGTTTTTT.